The entry that follows covers one T cell receptor (beta chain) sequence. This specimen comes from a study of OX40 agonist ivuxolimab in advanced cancers. Study at large: Dose-escalation patients suffered from hepatocellular carcinoma, melanoma, renal cell or head and neck cancer.

Sequencing was performed with immunoSEQ multiplex PCR; in TCRdb, only in-frame clones are kept and a portion is missing. The table shows approximately 68,000 clones, with about 87% occurring only once. At cycle 4 day 1, cycle 7 day 1, and baseline, blood was sampled. The CDR3 extends over 14 amino acids. Germline V gives CDR1 MDHEN, CDR2 SYDVKM. Trimming stripped 1 base from V and 8 bases from J, with 12 bases between. The TCR was taken from an adult with an advanced solid tumor such as melanoma, head and neck, liver or kidney cancer. The chain is built from TRBV28 and TRBJ2-1; possible D gene TRBD2, 5 bases. The sample in question was CD4+ or CD8+ T cells sorted from blood, obtained in a trial of the OX40 agonist ivuxolimab. CDR3 protein: CASSLSRGAHEQFF. For the CDR3, the DNA is TGTGCCAGCAGTTTATCCCGGGGAGCACATGAGCAGTTCTTC.